Following are 18 T cell receptor beta chains from one sample sequenced in a study of vaccination and CD4 T cells after COVID-19. Scientists ran DNA taken from cultured CD4+ T cells through the Oncomine TCR Beta short-read assay for sequencing. TCRdb redid the calling of the PCR reads with MiXCR, one entry per CDR3 protein. Among 15,000 or so distinct CDR3 sequences, around 53% were seen once, and the ten largest hold 7.8%. Treatment of the sample: approximately 10-day PBMC culture with coronavirus spike peptide pools or control peptides (ViraFEST assay). For these TCRs, the target antigens are not known. What was sequenced was CD4+ T cells from blood, cultured in vitro. The source is a human donor who had recovered from COVID-19.

The chain joins TRBV28 to TRBJ1-5; tentatively, D is TRBD1 (6 bases). This CDR3 has 15 residues. Germline V lookup: CDR1 MDHEN, CDR2 SYDVKM. The germline V and J ends were trimmed by 1 base and 6 bases, with 13 bases remaining between them. CDR3 sequence (DNA): TGTGCCAGCAGTTTATATAGGGGGGGCGGTCAGCCCCAGCATTTT. Translating it yields CASSLYRGGGQPQHF.

V gene TRBV29-1 combines with J gene TRBJ1-5, with D possibly TRBD1 on 6 matching bases. This CDR3 is built from 14 residues. In germline, CDR1 is SQVTM, CDR2 ANQGSEA. Trimming took 6 bases from V and 3 from J, leaving 15 bases between them. The CDR3 loop reads CSVSKGGLNQPQHF. Here the CDR3 DNA reads TGCAGCGTCAGTAAGGGGGGGCTCAATCAGCCCCAGCATTTT.

This rearrangement joins TRBV19 to TRBJ1-2; D might be TRBD1 (5 bases). Germline V gene lookup returns CDR1 LNHDA and CDR2 SQIVND (reference sequence). V was pared by 4 bases and J by 7 bases, with 22 bases between. The CDR3 covers 16 residues. The CDR3 coding sequence is TGTGCCAGTAGTACCTTGCATTACCCGTCAGGGTTTGGCTACACCTTC. Translating gives CASSTLHYPSGFGYTF.

This clonotype was detected a few times. The chain uses TRBV10-1 and TRBJ2-1; D perhaps matches TRBD1 (6 bases). This CDR3 region has 15 residues. V lost 2 bases and J lost 4, with 12 bases in between. The germline V gene encodes CDR1 WNHNN and CDR2 SYGVQD (reference sequence). The CDR3 protein is CASSEGKGQYNEQFF. DNA for the CDR3: TGCGCCAGCAGTGAGGGGAAAGGACAGTACAATGAGCAGTTCTTC.

This chain connects TRBV6-1 to TRBJ1-2; possibly TRBD1 for D (6 bases). Germline V gene data show CDR1 as MNHNS and CDR2 as SASEGT. V lost 3 bases, J lost 8 bases, and 10 bases lay in between. The CDR3 is made up of 12 amino acids. The CDR3 DNA reads as TGTGCCAGCAGTGACAGGGGTAGAGGCTACACCTTC. It encodes CASSDRGRGYTF.

In this sample, this clonotype turned up once. The rearrangement uses TRBV6-5 and TRBJ2-7; 9 positions agree with TRBD1. The CDR3 runs to 14 residues. Trimming removed 4 bases from V and 6 bases from J; junction bases left unmatched: 7. Germline CDR1 MNHEY, CDR2 SVGAGI. CDR3 sequence: CASSFMGQGLEQYF. The DNA of the CDR3 is TGTGCCAGCAGTTTCATGGGACAGGGTCTCGAGCAGTACTTC.

This chain links TRBV20-1 with TRBJ1-1, with D unresolved. The CDR3 covers 13 residues. Between the trimmed V and J ends, which lost 1 base and 0 bases, there was a span of 6 bases. Per the germline V gene, CDR1 is DFQATT and CDR2 is SNEGSKA (reference sequence). Here the CDR3 reads CSARGAVNTEAFF. The CDR3 DNA is TGCAGTGCTAGAGGTGCCGTGAACACTGAAGCTTTCTTT.

In this sample, this clonotype turned up a few times. The V gene is TRBV19, the J gene TRBJ1-1, with D maybe TRBD1 (6 bases). Trimming shortened V by 7 bases and J by 6 bases, and 18 bases separated the two germline ends. Germline V CDR1 and CDR2: LNHDA, SQIVND (reference sequence). This CDR3 comprises 14 residues. In nucleotides, the CDR3 is TGTGCCAGTAAGGGGGAAATGGAGGGTTCTGAAGCTTTCTTT. The encoded protein is CASKGEMEGSEAFF.

The CDR3 coding sequence is TGCAGTGCCCCTTGGGGGACCACCGGGGAGCTGTTTTTT. It specifies CSAPWGTTGELFF. The V gene is TRBV20-1, the J gene TRBJ2-2; the D gene could be TRBD1 or TRBD2 (5 bases each). V was trimmed by 6 bases and J by 4 bases, leaving 12 bases between them. The CDR3 is 13 amino acids. Per the germline V gene, CDR1 is DFQATT and CDR2 is SNEGSKA (reference sequence).

This clonotype is categorized as large. In DNA form, the CDR3 reads TGCAGTGCTCCTCGGGACTCTGAATACAATGAGCAGTTCTTC. Encoded protein: CSAPRDSEYNEQFF. The gene calls are TRBV20-1 and TRBJ2-1; possibly TRBD2 for D (6 bases). CDR3 length equals 14 residues. The germline V and J ends were trimmed by 5 bases and 4 bases, with 15 bases remaining between them. Germline loops: CDR1 DFQATT, CDR2 SNEGSKA (reference sequence).

This clonotype was found a few times. V usage is TRBV20-1 and J usage is TRBJ1-1, with D maybe TRBD1 (5 bases). Germline CDR1 DFQATT, CDR2 SNEGSKA (reference sequence). The length of the CDR3 is 12 residues. V was trimmed by 4 bases and J by 3 bases, leaving 9 bases between them. The CDR3 DNA follows: TGCAGTGCTAACTGGGGGGACACTGAAGCTTTCTTT. This gives the protein CSANWGDTEAFF.

The chain couples TRBV7-9 to TRBJ2-5, with TRBD1 matching over 7 bases. The CDR3 is made up of 15 amino acids. Unmatched junction bases numbered 11, after V lost 8 bases and J lost 2 bases. Germline values: CDR1 SEHNR, CDR2 FQNEAQ (reference sequence). CDR3 sequence reads: CASVTLGQKQETQYF. DNA for the CDR3: TGTGCCAGCGTCACGCTGGGACAGAAACAAGAGACCCAGTACTTC. The entire variable domain, with the rest obtained from reference TRBV7-9 and TRBJ2-5, is as follows: DTGVSQNPRHKITKRGQNVTFRCDPISEHNRLYWYRQTLGQGPEFLTYFQNEAQLEKSRLLSDRFSAERPKGSFSTLEIQRTEQGDSAMYLCASVTLGQKQETQYFGPGTRLLVL.

The chain is built from TRBV10-3 and TRBJ1-3; TRBD1 matches at 7 bases. This CDR3 comprises 14 residues. Trimming cost V 6 bases and J 4 bases; bases outside gene matches: 6. Looked up from germline, CDR1 is ENHRY and CDR2 is SYGVKD. The CDR3 protein is CAIRLTGQGNTIYF. The CDR3 nucleotides are TGTGCCATCAGGCTGACAGGGCAAGGAAACACCATATATTTT.

The V gene is TRBV5-1, the J gene TRBJ1-2, with D possibly being TRBD1 (6 bases). Germline V lookup: CDR1 SGHRS, CDR2 YFSETQ. The CDR3 extends over 14 amino acids. The germline V and J ends were trimmed by 4 bases and 8 bases, with 18 bases remaining between them. Here the CDR3 DNA reads TGCGCCAGCAGCGACCAGGGGTTGGGGGACGGCTACACCTTC. Residues: CASSDQGLGDGYTF.

The genes are TRBV6-2 or TRBV6-3 and TRBJ1-1; D perhaps matches TRBD1 (5 bases). V dropped 7 bases and J dropped 5 bases, with 20 bases sitting between them. Germline CDR1 and CDR2: MNHEY and SVGEGT. This CDR3 comprises 15 residues. The CDR3 DNA is TGTGCCAGCACCGACGGCGGGGCGGAAAGTACTGAAGCTTTCTTT. This translates into CASTDGGAESTEAFF.

The rearrangement uses TRBV4-1 and TRBJ1-2, with D unclear. CDR3 length: 12 residues. V lost 0 bases and J 6 bases, leaving 5 bases between the germline ends. Germline-derived CDR1 and CDR2 are MGHRA and YSYEKL. In DNA, the CDR3 is TGCGCCAGCAGCCAAGAAGGCAATGGCTACACCTTC. Translation gives CASSQEGNGYTF.

The chain joins TRBV12-3 or TRBV12-4 to TRBJ1-5; D is possibly TRBD1 (6 bases). Trimming left V 7 bases short and J 2 bases short, with 15 bases between. This CDR3 has 15 residues. The CDR3 bases are TGTGCCAGCACCGTTGGAACAGGGCGCAATCAGCCCCAGCATTTT. Encoded protein: CASTVGTGRNQPQHF.

The DNA of the CDR3 is TGCAGTGCTACCGGGCTAGCGGGGACAGATACGCAGTATTTT. It yields the protein CSATGLAGTDTQYF. The chain is built from TRBV20-1 and TRBJ2-3; TRBD2 matches 9 bases. This CDR3 region has 14 residues. Germline V gives CDR1 DFQATT, CDR2 SNEGSKA (reference sequence). J lost 3 bases, V lost 4 bases, and 5 bases had no gene match.